This T cell receptor beta chain was sequenced in a study of early T cells in non-severe SARS-CoV-2 infection. Turning to this clonotype: Its antigen is undetermined.

Study results and limitations: A preference for anti-spike CD8 responses marked VDJdb matching, which missed private and CD4 specificities.

Using its own MiXCR run on the 5' RACE reads, TCRdb lists one record per CDR3 protein. Of under 140,000 distinct CDR3 sequences listed, roughly 12% are singletons. The V end was cut by 2 bases, the J end by 0 bases, with 10 bases between. Looked up from germline, CDR1 is DFQATT and CDR2 is SNEGSKA (reference sequence). CDR3 length equals 14 residues. The specimen was whole blood, collected at baseline. The clonotype was recovered from an adult who was a healthcare worker with PCR-confirmed SARS-CoV-2 infection or an uninfected control (not recorded which). The chain links TRBV20-1 to TRBJ1-1; unclear D gene. Here the CDR3 reads CSARPWTVNTEAFF. As DNA, the CDR3 is TGCAGTGCTAGACCCTGGACGGTGAACACTGAAGCTTTCTTT.